This T cell receptor (beta chain) originates from a study of blood T cells in healthy people across ages. Study at large: Template switching recovered approximately one barcoded beta molecule for every two T cells.

This CDR3 contains 14 residues. Germline V gene lookup returns CDR1 SGHRS and CDR2 YFSETQ. Trimming took off 4 bases at V and 13 bases at J, with 21 bases between the two ends. Primed by a sample-barcoded 5' primer and a J-beta primer mix, a second PCR proceeded for about 7 to 11 cycles. MiXCR was run by TCRdb on the 5' RACE reads, yielding one entry per CDR3 protein. The repertoire holds around 1,500,000 distinct CDR3 sequences, with about 30% as singletons. Regarding this clonotype: Its specificity is unknown. This clone may be a read error of a much larger clone one base away.

Study-wide points: Any conclusive comparison of naive versus antigen-experienced cells was prevented by using unsorted PBMCs. It was held that the diversity estimates obtained from one million T cells were underestimates.

Material for sequencing was blood. This sequence originates from a woman aged 25-40 years in good health. The chain joins TRBV5-1 to TRBJ2-1, with D possibly matching TRBD1 (6 bases). CDR3 nucleotide sequence: TGCGCCAGCAGCGGCCAGGGGATGAGGGAGACCCAGTTCTTC. Its protein product is CASSGQGMRETQFF.